A selection of T cell receptor beta chains follows, all from one sample in a study of identifying expanded T cells in peripheral blood. The method was immunoSEQ multiplex PCR; TCRdb's version includes in-frame clones alone and lacks a portion of them. This table has 60,000 to 65,000 clones, about four fifths appearing once. The material sequenced was blood. These receptors came from a person aged 18-70 years in good health. Both conserved end residues are part of each CDR3. A D gene is named only where the DNA matches it firmly. Clone size, where shown, is once, few, many, or a class for clones that have expanded.

>NA|NA|TRBJ1-1|TRBV12-5
CASGFPLAEAFF
TGTGCTAGTGGTTTTCCCCTGGCTGAAGCTTTCTTT
>TRBD1|NA|TRBJ1-2|TRBV6-5
CASSYAQTGEKTGYTF
TGTGCCAGCAGTTACGCCCAGACAGGGGAGAAGACTGGCTACACCTTC
>NA|NA|TRBJ1-2|TRBV6-5
CASRYDYTANGYTF
TGTGCCAGCAGATACGACTATACGGCCAATGGCTACACCTTC
>NA|NA|TRBJ2-3|TRBV7-9
CASSFGSADTQYF
TGTGCCAGCAGCTTCGGGAGTGCAGATACGCAGTATTTT
>NA|NA|TRBJ1-6|TRBV5-6
CASSLTAPNSPLHF
TGTGCCAGCAGCTTGACCGCCCCGAATTCACCCCTCCACTTT
>NA|NA|TRBJ1-1|TRBV27
CASTSRYMNTEAFF
TGTGCCAGCACCTCGAGGTACATGAACACTGAAGCTTTCTTT
>NA|NA|TRBJ1-6|TRBV5-1
CASSLTQTVANSPLHF
TGCGCCAGCAGCTTGACGCAAACGGTGGCAAATTCACCCCTCCACTTT
>TRBD1|NA|TRBJ1-1|TRBV10-3
CAISEWTGGTEAFF
TGTGCCATCAGTGAGTGGACAGGGGGCACTGAAGCTTTCTTT
>NA|once|TRBJ2-1|TRBV29-1
CSVAYEVNQFF
TGCAGCGTGGCGTATGAGGTAAACCAGTTCTTC
>NA|NA|TRBJ2-5|TRBV6-1
CASGEAPTQETQYF
TGTGCCAGCGGTGAAGCCCCCACCCAAGAGACCCAGTACTTC
>NA|NA|TRBJ2-5|TRBV7-8
CASLGGETQYF
TGTGCCAGCTTGGGGGGTGAGACCCAGTACTTC
>NA|NA|TRBJ1-1|TRBV6-1
CASSERNVGNTEAFF
TGTGCCAGCAGTGAAAGGAACGTGGGGAACACTGAAGCTTTCTTT
>TRBD1|few|TRBJ1-5|TRBV18
CASSPQRGQGPQHF
TGTGCCAGCTCACCACAGAGGGGGCAGGGGCCCCAGCATTTT
>TRBD2|NA|TRBJ2-1|TRBV11-3
CASSLVGGSGGAENEQFF
TGTGCCAGCAGCTTAGTAGGTGGTAGCGGGGGGGCCGAGAATGAGCAGTTCTTC
>TRBD1|NA|TRBJ2-2|TRBV4-3
CASSQGTGRYTGELFF
TGCGCCAGCAGCCAAGGGACAGGGAGATACACCGGGGAGCTGTTTTTT